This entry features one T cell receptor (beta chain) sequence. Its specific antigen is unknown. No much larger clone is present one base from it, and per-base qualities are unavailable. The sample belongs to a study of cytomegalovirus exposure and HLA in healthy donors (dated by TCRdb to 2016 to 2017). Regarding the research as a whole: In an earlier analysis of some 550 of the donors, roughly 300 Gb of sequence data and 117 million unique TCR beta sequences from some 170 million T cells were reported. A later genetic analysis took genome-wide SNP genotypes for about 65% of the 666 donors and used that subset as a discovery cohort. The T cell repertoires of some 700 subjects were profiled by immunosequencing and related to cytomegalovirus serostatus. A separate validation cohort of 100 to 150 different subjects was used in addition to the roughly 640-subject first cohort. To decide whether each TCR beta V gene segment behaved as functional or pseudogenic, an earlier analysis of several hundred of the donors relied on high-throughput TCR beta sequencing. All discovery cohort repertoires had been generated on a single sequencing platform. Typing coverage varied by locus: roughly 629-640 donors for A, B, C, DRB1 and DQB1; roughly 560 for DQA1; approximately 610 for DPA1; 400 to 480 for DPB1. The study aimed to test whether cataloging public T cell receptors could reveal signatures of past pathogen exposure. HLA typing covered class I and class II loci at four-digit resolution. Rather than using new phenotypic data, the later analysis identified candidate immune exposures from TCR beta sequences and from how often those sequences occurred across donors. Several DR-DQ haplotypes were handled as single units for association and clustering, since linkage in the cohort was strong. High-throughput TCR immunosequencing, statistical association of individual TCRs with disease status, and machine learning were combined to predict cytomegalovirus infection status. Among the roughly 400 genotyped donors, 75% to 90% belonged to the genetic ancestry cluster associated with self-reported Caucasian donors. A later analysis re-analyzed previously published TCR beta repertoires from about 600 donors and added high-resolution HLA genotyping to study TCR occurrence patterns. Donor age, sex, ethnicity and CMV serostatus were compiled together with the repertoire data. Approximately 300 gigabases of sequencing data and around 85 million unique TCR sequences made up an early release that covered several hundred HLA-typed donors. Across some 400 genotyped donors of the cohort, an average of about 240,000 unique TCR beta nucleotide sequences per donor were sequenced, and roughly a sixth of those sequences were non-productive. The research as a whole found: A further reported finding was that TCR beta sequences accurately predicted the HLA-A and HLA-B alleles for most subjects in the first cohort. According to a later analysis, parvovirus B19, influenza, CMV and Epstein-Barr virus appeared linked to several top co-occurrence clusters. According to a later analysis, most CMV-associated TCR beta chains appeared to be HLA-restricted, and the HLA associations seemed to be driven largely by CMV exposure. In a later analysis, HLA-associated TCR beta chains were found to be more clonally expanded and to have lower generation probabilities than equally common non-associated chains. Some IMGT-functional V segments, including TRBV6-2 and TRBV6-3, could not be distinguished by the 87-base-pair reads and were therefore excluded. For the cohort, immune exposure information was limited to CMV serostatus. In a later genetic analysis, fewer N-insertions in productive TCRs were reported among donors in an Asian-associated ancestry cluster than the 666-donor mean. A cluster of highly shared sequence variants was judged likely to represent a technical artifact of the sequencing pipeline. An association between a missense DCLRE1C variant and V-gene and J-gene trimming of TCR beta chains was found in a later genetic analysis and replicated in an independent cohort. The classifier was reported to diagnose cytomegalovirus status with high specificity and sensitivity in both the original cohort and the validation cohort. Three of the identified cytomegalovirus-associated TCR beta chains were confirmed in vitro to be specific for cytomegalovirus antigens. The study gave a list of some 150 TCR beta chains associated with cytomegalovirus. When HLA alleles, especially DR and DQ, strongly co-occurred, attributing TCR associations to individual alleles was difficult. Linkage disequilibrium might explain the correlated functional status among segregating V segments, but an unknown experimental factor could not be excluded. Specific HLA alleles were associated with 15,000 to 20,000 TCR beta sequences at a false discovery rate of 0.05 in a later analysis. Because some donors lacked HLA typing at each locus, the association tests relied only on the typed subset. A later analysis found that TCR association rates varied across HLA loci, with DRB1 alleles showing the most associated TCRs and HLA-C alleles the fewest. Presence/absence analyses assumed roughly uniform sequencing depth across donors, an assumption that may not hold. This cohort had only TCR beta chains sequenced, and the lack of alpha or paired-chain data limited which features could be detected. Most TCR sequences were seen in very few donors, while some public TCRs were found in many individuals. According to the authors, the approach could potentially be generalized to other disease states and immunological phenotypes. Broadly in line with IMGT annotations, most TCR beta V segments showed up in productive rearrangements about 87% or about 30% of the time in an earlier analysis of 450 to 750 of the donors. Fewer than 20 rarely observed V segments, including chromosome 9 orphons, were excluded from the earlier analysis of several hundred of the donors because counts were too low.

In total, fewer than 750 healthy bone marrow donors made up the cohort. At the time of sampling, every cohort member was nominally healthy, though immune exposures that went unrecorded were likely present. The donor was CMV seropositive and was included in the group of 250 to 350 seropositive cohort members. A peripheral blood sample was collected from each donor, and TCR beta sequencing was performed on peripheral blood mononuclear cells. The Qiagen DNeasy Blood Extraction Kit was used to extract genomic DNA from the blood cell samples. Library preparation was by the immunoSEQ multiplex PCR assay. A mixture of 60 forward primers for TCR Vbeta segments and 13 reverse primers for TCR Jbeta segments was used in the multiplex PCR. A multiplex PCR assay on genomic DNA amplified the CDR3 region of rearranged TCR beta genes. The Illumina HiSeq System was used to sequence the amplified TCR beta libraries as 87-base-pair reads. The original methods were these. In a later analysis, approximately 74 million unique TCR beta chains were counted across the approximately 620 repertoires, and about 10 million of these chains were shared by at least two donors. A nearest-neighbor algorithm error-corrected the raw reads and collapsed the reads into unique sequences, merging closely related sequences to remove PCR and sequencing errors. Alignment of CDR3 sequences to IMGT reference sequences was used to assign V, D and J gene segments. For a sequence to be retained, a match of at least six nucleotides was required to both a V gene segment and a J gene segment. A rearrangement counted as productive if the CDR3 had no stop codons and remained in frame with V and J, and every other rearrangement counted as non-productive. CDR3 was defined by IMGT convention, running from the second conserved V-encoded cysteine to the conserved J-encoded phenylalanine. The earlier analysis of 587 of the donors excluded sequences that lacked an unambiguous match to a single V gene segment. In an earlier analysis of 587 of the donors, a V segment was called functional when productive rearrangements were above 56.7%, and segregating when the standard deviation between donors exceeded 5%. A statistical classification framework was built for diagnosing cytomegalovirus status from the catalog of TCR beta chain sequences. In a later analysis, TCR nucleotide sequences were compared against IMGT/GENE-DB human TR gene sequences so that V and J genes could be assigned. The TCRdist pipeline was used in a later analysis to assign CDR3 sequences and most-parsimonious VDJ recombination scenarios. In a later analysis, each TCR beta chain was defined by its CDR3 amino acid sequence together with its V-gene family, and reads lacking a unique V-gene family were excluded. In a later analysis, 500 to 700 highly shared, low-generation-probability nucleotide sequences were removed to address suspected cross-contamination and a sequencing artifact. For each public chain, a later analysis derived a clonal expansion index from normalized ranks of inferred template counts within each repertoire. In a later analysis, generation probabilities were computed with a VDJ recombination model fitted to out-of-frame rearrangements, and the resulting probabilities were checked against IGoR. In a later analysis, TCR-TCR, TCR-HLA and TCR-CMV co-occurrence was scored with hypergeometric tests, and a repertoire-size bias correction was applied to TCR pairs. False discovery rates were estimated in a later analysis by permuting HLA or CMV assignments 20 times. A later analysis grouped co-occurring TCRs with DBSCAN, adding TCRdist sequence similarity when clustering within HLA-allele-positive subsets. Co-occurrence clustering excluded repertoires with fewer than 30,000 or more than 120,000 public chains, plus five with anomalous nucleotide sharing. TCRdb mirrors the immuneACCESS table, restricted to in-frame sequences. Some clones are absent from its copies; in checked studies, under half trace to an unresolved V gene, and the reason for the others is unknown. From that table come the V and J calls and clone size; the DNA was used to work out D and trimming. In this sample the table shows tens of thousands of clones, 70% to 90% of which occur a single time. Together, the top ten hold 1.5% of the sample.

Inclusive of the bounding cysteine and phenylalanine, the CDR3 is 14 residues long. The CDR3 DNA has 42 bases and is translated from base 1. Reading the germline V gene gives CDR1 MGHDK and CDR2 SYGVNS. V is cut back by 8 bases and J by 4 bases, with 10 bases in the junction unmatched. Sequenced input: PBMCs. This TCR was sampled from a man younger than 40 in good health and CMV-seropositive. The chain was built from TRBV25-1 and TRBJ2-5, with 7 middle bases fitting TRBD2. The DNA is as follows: TGTGCCAGCGTGTCGGGGGGAGTCTTAGAGACCCAGTACTTC. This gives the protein CASVSGGVLETQYF.